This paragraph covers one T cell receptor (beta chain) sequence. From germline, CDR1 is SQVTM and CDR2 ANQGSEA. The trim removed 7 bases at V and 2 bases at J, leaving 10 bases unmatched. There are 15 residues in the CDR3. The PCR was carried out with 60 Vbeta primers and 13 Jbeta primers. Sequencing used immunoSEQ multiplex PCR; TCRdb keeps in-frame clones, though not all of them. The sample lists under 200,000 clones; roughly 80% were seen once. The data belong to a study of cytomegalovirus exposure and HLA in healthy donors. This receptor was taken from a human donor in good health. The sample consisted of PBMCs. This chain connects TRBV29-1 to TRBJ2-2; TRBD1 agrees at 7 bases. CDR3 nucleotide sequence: TGCAGCGCCCTTTCCGGGACAGCAAACACCGGGGAGCTGTTTTTT. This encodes CSALSGTANTGELFF.